This paragraph reports one T cell receptor beta chain. Its antigen is unknown. This sample was taken from a study of tumor-infiltrating lymphocytes in primary liver carcinoma. Study as a whole: Patients underwent surgical resection for primary liver carcinoma. The patient population consisted of men and women between 30 and 69 years of age.

The study, taken as a whole, reports: There was no comparison of CD4+ and CD8+ repertoires, as samples were bulk unsorted.

Synthesis of TCR beta cDNA was carried out from 500 ng total RNA with a constant-region primer. Researchers made the TCR beta libraries by running three nested multiplex PCR rounds with slightly modified ARM-PCR. Each of the first two PCR rounds ran roughly 9 cycles with TRBV1-TRBV30 forward and C-beta reverse primers. TCRdb redid the calling of the multiplex PCR reads with MiXCR, one entry per CDR3 protein. The table records more than 150,000 distinct CDR3 sequences, over 50% of them present only once. Blood RNA originated from unsorted whole blood, with germline DNA additionally extracted. Germline loops: CDR1 ENHRY, CDR2 SYGVKD. The CDR3 totals 13 residues. V dropped 4 bases and J dropped 4 bases, with 10 bases sitting between them.

The V and J genes are TRBV10-3 and TRBJ1-1, with no clear D. The receptor was isolated from a man between 40 and 49 years old with primary liver carcinoma and hepatitis B virus infection. The sequenced sample consisted of peripheral blood. The DNA of the CDR3 is TGTGCCATCAGTGTCGTAGTCGTCACTGAAGCTTTCTTT. Translating gives CAISVVVVTEAFF.